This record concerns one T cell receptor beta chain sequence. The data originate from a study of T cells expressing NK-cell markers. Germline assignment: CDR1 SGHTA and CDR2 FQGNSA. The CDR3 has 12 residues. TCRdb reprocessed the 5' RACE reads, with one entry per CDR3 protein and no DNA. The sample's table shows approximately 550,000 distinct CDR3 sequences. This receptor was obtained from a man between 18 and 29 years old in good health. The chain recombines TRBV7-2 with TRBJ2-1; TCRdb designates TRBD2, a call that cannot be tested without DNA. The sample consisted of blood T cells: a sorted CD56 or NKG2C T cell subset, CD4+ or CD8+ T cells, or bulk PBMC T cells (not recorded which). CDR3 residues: CASRRLAGEQFF.